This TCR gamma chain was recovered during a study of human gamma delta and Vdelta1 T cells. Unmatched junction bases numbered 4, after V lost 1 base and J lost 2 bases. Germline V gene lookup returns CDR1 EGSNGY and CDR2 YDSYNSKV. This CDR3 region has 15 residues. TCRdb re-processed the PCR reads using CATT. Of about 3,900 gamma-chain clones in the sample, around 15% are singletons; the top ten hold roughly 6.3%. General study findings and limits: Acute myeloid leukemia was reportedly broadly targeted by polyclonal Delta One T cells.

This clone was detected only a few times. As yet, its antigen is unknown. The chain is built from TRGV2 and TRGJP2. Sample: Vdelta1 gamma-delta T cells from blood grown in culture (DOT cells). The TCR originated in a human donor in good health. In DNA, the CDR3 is TGTGCCACCTGGGACGGAACCAGTAGTGATTGGATCAAGACGTTT. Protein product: CATWDGTSSDWIKTF.